This T cell receptor (beta chain) was captured in a study of response to subunit inactivated influenza vaccine. This clonotype came up a few times. The antigen is undetermined. TCRdb processed the RT-PCR reads anew with MiXCR; each CDR3 protein has one entry. Of around 160,000 distinct CDR3 sequences detected, approximately 10% appear once; the ten largest clones hold over 10%. Study conclusions and caveats: There was a suggestion from the authors that each seasonal influenza vaccination recruits few new T cells.

Sample: non-naive T cells sorted from PBMCs, taken more than 35 days after vaccination. This clonotype was sampled from a man between 50 and 59 years old who received an inactivated influenza vaccine.

The CDR3 DNA sequence: TGCGCCAGCAGCTGGGGGACAGCGAGCTCTGGAAACACCATATATTTT. Amino acids: CASSWGTASSGNTIYF. The rearrangement joins TRBV5-1 to TRBJ1-3, with 7 bases aligning to TRBD1. Germline CDR1 SGHRS, CDR2 YFSETQ. The ends lost 3 bases at V and 0 bases at J; junction bases unmatched: 6. The CDR3 length is 16 residues. Variable domain in full (rest from reference TRBV5-1 and TRBJ1-3): KAGVTQTPRYLIKTRGQQVTLSCSPISGHRSVSWYQQTPGQGLQFLFEYFSETQRNKGNFPGRFSGRQFSNSRSEMNVSTLELGDSALYLCASSWGTASSGNTIYFGEGSWLTVV.